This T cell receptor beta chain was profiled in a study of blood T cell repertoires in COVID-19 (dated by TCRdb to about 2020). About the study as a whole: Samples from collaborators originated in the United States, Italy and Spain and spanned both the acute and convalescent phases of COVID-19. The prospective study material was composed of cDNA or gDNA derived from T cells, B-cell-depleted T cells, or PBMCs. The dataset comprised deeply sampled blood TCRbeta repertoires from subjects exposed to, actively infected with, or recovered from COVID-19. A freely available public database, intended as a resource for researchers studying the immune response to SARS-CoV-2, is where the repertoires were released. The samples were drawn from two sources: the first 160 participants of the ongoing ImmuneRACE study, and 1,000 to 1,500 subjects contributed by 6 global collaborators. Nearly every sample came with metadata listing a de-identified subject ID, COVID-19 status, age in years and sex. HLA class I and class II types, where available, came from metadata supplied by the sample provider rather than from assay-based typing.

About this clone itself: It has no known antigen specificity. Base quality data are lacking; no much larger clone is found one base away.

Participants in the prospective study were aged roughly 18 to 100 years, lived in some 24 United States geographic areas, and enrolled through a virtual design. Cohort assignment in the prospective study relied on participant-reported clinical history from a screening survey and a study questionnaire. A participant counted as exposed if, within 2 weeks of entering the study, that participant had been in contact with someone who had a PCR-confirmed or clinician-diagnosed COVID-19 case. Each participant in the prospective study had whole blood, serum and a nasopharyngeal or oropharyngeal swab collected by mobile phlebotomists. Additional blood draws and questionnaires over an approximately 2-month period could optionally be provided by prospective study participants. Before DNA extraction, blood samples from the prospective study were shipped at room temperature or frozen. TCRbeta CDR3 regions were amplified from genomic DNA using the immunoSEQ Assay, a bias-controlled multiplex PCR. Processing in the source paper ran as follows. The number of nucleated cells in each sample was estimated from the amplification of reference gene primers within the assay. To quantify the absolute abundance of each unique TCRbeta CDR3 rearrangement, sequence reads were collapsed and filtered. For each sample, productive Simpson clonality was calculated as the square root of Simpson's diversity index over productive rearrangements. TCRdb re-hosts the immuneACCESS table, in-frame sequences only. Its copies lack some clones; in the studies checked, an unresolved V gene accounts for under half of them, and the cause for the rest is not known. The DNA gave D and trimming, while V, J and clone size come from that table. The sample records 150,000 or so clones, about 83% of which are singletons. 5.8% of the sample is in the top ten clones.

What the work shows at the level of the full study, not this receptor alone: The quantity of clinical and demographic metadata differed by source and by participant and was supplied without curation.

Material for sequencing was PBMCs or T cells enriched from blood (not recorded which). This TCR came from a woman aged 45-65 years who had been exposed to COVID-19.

This receptor carries the CDR3 CASSVATGGGWTEAFF. The nucleotides read TGTGCCAGCAGCGTAGCTACGGGAGGGGGCTGGACTGAAGCTTTCTTT. The rearrangement joined TRBV9 to TRBJ1-1, and TRBD1 matches 7 of the central bases. Relative to germline, V is missing 0 bases and J is missing 5 bases, with 10 bases of the junction outside any gene match. CDR1 and CDR2 are drawn from the germline V gene: SGDLS, YYNGEE. The CDR3, cysteine through phenylalanine, is 16 amino acids long. Only CDR3 DNA is held: 48 bases, read in frame from base 1.